The clone carrying this TCR beta chain was picked up a small number of times. V shed 3 bases and J shed 8 bases, with 14 bases lying between them. This CDR3 spans 14 amino acids. CDR1 is GTSNPN, CDR2 SVGIG, per germline (reference sequence). Each cDNA molecule carried a unique molecular identifier. TCRdb re-called the 5' RACE reads through MiXCR, storing one row per CDR3 protein. The repertoire includes about 70,000 distinct CDR3 sequences, 13% to 15% of them detected once, and 3.9% sits in the top ten. This sample was taken from a study of early T cells in non-severe SARS-CoV-2 infection. Across the whole study: Chains stayed unpaired after sequencing of bulk RNA from unsorted whole blood.

The TCR originated in an adult who was a healthcare worker with PCR-confirmed SARS-CoV-2 infection or an uninfected control (not recorded which). The sample consisted of whole blood, taken at baseline. The genes are TRBV30 and TRBJ1-6; the D is unclear. The CDR3 DNA reads TGTGCCTGGAGACCGGACGCTAGAGATTCACCCCTCCACTTT. It codes for CAWRPDARDSPLHF.